The 7 T cell receptor beta chains presented below share a single source sample, sequenced in a study of control samples from healthy donors and cancer patients. The repertoire was sequenced with immunoSEQ multiplex PCR; TCRdb's copy has only in-frame clones and lacks some. The sample holds 50,000 to 55,000 clones, approximately 89% seen once. The sequenced sample was PBMCs. All receptors come from a man aged 40-49 years with colorectal cancer.

The chain has TRBV12-3 or TRBV12-4 and TRBJ2-7; D is perhaps TRBD1 or TRBD2 (5 bases each). Trimming removed 6 bases from V and 2 bases from J, with 11 bases in between. The CDR3 sequence is 13 residues long. The CDR3 DNA is TGTGCCAGCAGCCCGACAGCGGCCTACGAGCAGTACTTC. Translating gives CASSPTAAYEQYF.

The V call is TRBV24-1, the J call TRBJ2-7, with a weak D call TRBD1 (6 bases). This CDR3 comprises 16 residues. In germline, CDR1 is KGHDR, CDR2 SFDVKD. Trimming pared 8 bases from V and 2 bases from J, leaving 21 bases between. CDR3 nucleotide sequence: TGTGCCACCATGGGCAATACAGGGTCTTTCACCTACGAGCAGTACTTC. Encoded protein: CATMGNTGSFTYEQYF.

The CDR3 DNA is TGTGCTAGTGGTTTGGTACTGACCGGGAAGAGCAATCAGCCCCAGCATTTT. Translated, it gives CASGLVLTGKSNQPQHF. The genes are TRBV12-5 and TRBJ1-5, with D hard to call. With 0 bases removed from V and 1 base from J, the gap between germline ends came to 13 bases. From germline, CDR1 is LGHNT and CDR2 FRNRAP. The CDR3 totals 17 residues. Combining the CDR3 with reference TRBV12-5 and TRBJ1-5 gives the whole variable domain DARVTQTPRHKVTEMGQEVTMRCQPILGHNTVFWYRQTMMQGLELLAYFRNRAPLDDSGMPKDRFSAEMPDATLATLKIQPSEPRDSAVYFCASGLVLTGKSNQPQHFGDGTRLSIL.

The gene calls are TRBV30 and TRBJ1-1; 9 bases map to TRBD1. The V and J ends lost 4 bases and 11 bases, in that order; junction bases with no gene match: 11. CDR3 length equals 13 residues. Per germline, CDR1 GTSNPN and CDR2 SVGIG (reference sequence). The CDR3 reads CAWNMDRGLEAFF. CDR3 nucleotides: TGTGCCTGGAATATGGACAGGGGCCTTGAGGCTTTCTTT.

The chain employs TRBV24-1 and TRBJ1-1; the match to TRBD1 covers 10 bases. CDR1 and CDR2 from the germline V gene are KGHDR and SFDVKD. The CDR3 loop spans 17 amino acids. The junction had 12 bases not matched to a gene; V was cut back by 4 bases and J by 5 bases. CDR3 sequence reads: CATSEAGTGAPKTEAFF. The CDR3 DNA sequence: TGTGCCACCAGTGAGGCCGGGACAGGGGCCCCGAAGACTGAAGCTTTCTTT.

The rearrangement joins TRBV27 to TRBJ1-2; D call uncertain. Germline values: CDR1 MNHEY, CDR2 SMNVEV (reference sequence). V lost 6 bases, J lost 8 bases, and 16 bases lay in between. The CDR3 sequence is 13 residues long. This CDR3 reads CASRGGRLWGYTF. The DNA for the CDR3 is TGTGCCAGCAGGGGAGGGCGTCTCTGGGGCTACACCTTC.

The CDR3 sequence is CASSVVAKTGELFF. In DNA, the CDR3 is TGTGCCAGCAGCGTAGTGGCAAAAACCGGGGAGCTGTTTTTT. The genes are TRBV9 and TRBJ2-2, with D unclear. This CDR3 comprises 14 residues. The germline CDR1 and CDR2 sequences are SGDLS and YYNGEE. V lost 0 bases and J lost 5, with 8 bases in between.